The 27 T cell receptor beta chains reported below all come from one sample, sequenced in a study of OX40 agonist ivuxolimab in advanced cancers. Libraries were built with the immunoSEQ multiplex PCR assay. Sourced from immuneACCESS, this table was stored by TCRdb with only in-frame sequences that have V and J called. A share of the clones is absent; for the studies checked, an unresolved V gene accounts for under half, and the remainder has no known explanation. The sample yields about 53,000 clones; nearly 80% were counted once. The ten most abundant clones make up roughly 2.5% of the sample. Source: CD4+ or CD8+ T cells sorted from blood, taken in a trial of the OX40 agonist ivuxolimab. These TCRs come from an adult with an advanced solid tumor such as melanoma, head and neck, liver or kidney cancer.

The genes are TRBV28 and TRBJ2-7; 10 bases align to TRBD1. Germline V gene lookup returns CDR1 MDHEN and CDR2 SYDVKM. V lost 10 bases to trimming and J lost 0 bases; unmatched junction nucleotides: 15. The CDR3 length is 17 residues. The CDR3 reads CATLPLPGTGVSYEQYF. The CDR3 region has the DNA TGTGCCACCCTCCCTCTCCCCGGGACAGGGGTCTCCTACGAGCAGTACTTC.

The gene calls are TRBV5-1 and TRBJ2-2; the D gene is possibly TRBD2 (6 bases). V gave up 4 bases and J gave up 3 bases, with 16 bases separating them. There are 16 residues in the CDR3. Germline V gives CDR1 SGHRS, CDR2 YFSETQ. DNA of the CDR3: TGCGCCAGCAGCCTGCGGGGAGGCACCGACACCGGGGAGCTGTTTTTT. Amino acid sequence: CASSLRGGTDTGELFF. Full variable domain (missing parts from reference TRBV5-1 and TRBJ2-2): KAGVTQTPRYLIKTRGQQVTLSCSPISGHRSVSWYQQTPGQGLQFLFEYFSETQRNKGNFPGRFSGRQFSNSRSEMNVSTLELGDSALYLCASSLRGGTDTGELFFGEGSRLTVL.

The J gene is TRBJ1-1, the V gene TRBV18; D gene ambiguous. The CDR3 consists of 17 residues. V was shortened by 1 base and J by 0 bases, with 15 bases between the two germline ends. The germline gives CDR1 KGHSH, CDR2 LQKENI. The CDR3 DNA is TGTGCCAGCTCACCACGGAGGTTGGGCTTCATGAACACTGAAGCTTTCTTT. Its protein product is CASSPRRLGFMNTEAFF.

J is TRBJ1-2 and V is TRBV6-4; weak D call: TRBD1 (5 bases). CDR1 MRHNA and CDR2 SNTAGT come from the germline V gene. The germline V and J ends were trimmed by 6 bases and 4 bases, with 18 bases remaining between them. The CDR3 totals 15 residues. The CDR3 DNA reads TGTGCCAGCAGGGTAGAACAGGATTACGGCTATGGCTACACCTTC. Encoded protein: CASRVEQDYGYGYTF.

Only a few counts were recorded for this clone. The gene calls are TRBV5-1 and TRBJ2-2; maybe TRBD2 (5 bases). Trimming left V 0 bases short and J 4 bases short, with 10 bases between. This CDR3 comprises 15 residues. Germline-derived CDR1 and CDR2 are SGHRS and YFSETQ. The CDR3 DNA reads TGCGCCAGCAGCTTGGAGGCTAGCCGCACCGGGGAGCTGTTTTTT. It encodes CASSLEASRTGELFF. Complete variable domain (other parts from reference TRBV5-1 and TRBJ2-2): KAGVTQTPRYLIKTRGQQVTLSCSPISGHRSVSWYQQTPGQGLQFLFEYFSETQRNKGNFPGRFSGRQFSNSRSEMNVSTLELGDSALYLCASSLEASRTGELFFGEGSRLTVL.

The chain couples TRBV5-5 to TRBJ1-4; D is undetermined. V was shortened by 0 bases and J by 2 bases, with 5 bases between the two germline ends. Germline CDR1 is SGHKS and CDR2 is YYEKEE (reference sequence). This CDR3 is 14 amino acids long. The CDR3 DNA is TGTGCCAGCAGCTTGGGGGGTACTAATGAAAAACTGTTTTTT. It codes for CASSLGGTNEKLFF.

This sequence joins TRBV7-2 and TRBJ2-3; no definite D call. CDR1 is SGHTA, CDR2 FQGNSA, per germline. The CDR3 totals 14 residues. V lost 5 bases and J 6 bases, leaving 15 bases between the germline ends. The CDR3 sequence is CASSPLGPRDTQYF. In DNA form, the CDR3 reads TGTGCCAGCAGCCCCCTAGGTCCTCGGGATACGCAGTATTTT.

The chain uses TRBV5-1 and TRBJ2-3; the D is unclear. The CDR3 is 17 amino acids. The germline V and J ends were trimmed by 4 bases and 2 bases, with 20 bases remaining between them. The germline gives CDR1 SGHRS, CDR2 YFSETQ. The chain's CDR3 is CASSQALNRQLTDTQYF. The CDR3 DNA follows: TGCGCCAGCAGCCAGGCCCTTAACCGCCAACTCACAGATACGCAGTATTTT.

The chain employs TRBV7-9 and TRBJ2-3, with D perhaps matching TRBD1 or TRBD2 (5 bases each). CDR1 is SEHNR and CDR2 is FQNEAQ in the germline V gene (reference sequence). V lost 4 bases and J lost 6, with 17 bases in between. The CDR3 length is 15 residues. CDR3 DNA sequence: TGTGCCAGCAGCTCATCTACCGGGGCCGGGGATACGCAGTATTTT. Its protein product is CASSSSTGAGDTQYF.

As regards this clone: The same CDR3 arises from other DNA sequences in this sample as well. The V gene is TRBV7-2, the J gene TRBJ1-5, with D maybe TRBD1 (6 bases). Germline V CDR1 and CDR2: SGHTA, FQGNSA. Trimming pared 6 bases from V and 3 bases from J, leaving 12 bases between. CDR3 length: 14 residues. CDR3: CASSFPGDNQPQHF. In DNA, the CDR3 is TGTGCCAGCAGTTTTCCAGGGGACAATCAGCCCCAGCATTTT.

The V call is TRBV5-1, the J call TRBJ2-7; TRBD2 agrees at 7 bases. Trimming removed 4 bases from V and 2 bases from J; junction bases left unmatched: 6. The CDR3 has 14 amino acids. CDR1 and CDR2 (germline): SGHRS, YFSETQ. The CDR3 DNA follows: TGCGCCAGCAGCCCGTCGGGACTACCCTACGAGCAGTACTTC. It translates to CASSPSGLPYEQYF.

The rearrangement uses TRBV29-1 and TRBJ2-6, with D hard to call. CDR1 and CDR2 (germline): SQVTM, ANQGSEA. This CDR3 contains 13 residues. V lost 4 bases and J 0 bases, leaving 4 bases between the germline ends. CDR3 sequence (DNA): TGCAGCGTTGGGAGCTCTGGGGCCAACGTCCTGACTTTC. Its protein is CSVGSSGANVLTF.

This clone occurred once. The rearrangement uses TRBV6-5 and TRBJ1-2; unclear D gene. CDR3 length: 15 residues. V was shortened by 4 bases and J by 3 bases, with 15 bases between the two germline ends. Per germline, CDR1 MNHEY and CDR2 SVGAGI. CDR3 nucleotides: TGTGCCAGCAGTTTAGATATGGGCAGAGACTATGGCTACACCTTC. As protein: CASSLDMGRDYGYTF.

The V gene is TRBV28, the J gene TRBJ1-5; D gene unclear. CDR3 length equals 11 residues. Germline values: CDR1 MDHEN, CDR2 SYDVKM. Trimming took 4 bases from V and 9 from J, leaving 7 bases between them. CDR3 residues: CASSSLGPQHF. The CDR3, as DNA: TGTGCCAGCAGTTCACTTGGGCCCCAGCATTTT.

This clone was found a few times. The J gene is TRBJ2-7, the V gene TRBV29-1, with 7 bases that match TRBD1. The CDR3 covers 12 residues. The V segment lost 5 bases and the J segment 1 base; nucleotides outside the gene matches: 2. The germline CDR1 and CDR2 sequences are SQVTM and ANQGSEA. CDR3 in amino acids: CSVLTGSYEQYF. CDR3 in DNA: TGCAGCGTTCTGACAGGGTCCTACGAGCAGTACTTC.

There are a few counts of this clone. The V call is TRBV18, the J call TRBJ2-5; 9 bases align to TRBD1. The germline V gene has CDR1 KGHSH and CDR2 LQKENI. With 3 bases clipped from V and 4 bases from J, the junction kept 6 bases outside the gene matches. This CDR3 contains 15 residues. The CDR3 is CASSPGDREGETQYF. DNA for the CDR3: TGTGCCAGCTCACCGGGGGACAGGGAAGGAGAGACCCAGTACTTC.

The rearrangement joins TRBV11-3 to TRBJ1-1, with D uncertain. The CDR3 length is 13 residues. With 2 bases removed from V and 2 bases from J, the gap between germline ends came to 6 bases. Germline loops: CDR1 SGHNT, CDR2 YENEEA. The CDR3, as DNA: TGTGCCAGCAGCTTAAGAGACAACACTGAAGCTTTCTTT. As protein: CASSLRDNTEAFF.

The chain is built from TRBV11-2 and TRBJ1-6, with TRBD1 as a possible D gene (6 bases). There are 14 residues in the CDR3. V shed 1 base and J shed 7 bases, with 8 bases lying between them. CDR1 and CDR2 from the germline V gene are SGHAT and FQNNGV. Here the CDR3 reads CASSLGQANSPLHF. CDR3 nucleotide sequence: TGTGCCAGCAGCTTAGGACAGGCCAATTCACCCCTCCACTTT.

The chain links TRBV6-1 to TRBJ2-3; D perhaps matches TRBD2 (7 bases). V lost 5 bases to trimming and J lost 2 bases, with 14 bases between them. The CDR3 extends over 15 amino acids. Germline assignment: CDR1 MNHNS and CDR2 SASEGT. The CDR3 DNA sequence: TGTGCCAGCAGTCCCCCCGGGGGGCACACAGATACGCAGTATTTT. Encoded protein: CASSPPGGHTDTQYF.

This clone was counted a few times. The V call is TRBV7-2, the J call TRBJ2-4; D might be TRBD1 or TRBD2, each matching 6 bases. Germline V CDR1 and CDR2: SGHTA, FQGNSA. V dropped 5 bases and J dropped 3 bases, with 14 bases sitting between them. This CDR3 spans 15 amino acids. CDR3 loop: CASSIGGQGKNIQYF. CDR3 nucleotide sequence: TGTGCCAGCAGCATTGGGGGGCAGGGCAAAAACATTCAGTACTTC.

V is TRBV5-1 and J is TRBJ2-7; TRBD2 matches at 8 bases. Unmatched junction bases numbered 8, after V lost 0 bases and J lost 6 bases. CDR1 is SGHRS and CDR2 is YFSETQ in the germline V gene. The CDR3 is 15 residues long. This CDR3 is CASSLVTRTSSEQYF. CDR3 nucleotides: TGCGCCAGCAGCTTGGTAACAAGGACTAGCAGCGAGCAGTACTTC. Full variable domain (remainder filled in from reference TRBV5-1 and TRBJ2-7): KAGVTQTPRYLIKTRGQQVTLSCSPISGHRSVSWYQQTPGQGLQFLFEYFSETQRNKGNFPGRFSGRQFSNSRSEMNVSTLELGDSALYLCASSLVTRTSSEQYFGPGTRLTVT.

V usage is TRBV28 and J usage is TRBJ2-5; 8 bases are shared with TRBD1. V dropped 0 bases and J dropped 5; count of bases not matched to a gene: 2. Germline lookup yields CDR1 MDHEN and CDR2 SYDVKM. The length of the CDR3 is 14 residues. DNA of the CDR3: TGTGCCAGCAGTTTATGGGACAGGGAGGAGACCCAGTACTTC. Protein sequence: CASSLWDREETQYF.

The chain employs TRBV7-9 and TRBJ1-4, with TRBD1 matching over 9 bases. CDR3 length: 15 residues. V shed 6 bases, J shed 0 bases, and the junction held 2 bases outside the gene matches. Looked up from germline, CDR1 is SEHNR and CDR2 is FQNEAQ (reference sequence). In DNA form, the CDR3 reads TGTGCCAGCAGGGACAGGGGTGCAACTAATGAAAAACTGTTTTTT. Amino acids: CASRDRGATNEKLFF.

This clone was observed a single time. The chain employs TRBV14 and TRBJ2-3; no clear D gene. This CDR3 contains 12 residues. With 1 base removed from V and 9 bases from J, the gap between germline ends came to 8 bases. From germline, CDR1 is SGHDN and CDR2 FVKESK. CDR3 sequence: CASSQVGNTQYF. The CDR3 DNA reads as TGTGCCAGCAGCCAAGTGGGCAACACGCAGTATTTT.

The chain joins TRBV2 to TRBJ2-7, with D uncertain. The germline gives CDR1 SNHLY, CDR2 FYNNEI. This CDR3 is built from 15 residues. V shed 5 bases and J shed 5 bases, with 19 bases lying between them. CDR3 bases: TGTGCCAGCAGTCGCCTGGCCACTCCAACGGACGAGCAGTACTTC. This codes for CASSRLATPTDEQYF. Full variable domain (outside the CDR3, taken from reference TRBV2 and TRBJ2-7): EPEVTQTPSHQVTQMGQEVILRCVPISNHLYFYWYRQILGQKVEFLVSFYNNEISEKSEIFDDQFSVERPDGSNFTLKIRSTKLEDSAMYFCASSRLATPTDEQYFGPGTRLTVT.

The CDR3 spells CASIGGPTEAFF. CDR3 DNA sequence: TGTGCCAGCATTGGGGGTCCCACTGAAGCTTTCTTT. The rearrangement links TRBV6-5 to TRBJ1-1; possibly TRBD1 for D (5 bases). Trimming shortened V by 7 bases and J by 4 bases, and 10 bases separated the two germline ends. Germline CDR1 and CDR2: MNHEY and SVGAGI. The CDR3 length is 12 residues.

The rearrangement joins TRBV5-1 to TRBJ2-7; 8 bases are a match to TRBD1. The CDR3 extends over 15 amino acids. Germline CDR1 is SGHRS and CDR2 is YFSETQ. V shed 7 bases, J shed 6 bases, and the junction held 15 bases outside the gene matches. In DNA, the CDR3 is TGCGCCAGCGCTCAATTCCCGGGACAGGTGCTCGAGCAGTACTTC. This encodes CASAQFPGQVLEQYF.